Listed below are T cell receptor beta chains from one sample, sequenced in a study of T cells in Graves' hyperthyroidism and ophthalmopathy. TCRdb called the multiplex PCR reads again in MiXCR, with one record for every CDR3 protein. The profile shows around 380,000 distinct CDR3 sequences, roughly 14% of them singletons. The sequencing input was blood. The receptors were gathered from a man aged 30 to 45 with Graves' hyperthyroidism that later progressed to Graves' ophthalmopathy. Both conserved end residues are part of each CDR3. The order of the fields is clone size, D gene, J gene, V gene, CDR3 protein, CDR3 DNA. A D gene is named only where the DNA matches it firmly. Clone size, where shown, is once, few, many, or a class for clones that have expanded.

clone size: NA; D gene: TRBD1; J gene: TRBJ2-1; V gene: TRBV13; CDR3 protein: CASSPRQGAIWDEQFF; CDR3 DNA: TGTGCCAGCAGCCCCCGACAGGGGGCGATTTGGGATGAGCAGTTCTTC
clone size: many; D gene: NA; J gene: TRBJ1-4; V gene: TRBV12-3/TRBV12-4; CDR3 protein: CASRAALNEKLFF; CDR3 DNA: TGTGCCAGCAGGGCAGCTCTTAATGAAAAACTGTTTTTT
clone size: few; D gene: NA; J gene: TRBJ2-5; V gene: TRBV2; CDR3 protein: CASSSFQGTLETQYF; CDR3 DNA: TGTGCCAGCAGTTCCTTTCAGGGTACCCTAGAGACCCAGTACTTC
clone size: many; D gene: TRBD1; J gene: TRBJ2-7; V gene: TRBV7-9; CDR3 protein: CASSPGQVLLGYEQYF; CDR3 DNA: TGTGCCAGCAGCCCTGGACAGGTCCTACTAGGGTACGAGCAGTACTTC
clone size: many; D gene: TRBD1; J gene: TRBJ2-5; V gene: TRBV12-3/TRBV12-4; CDR3 protein: CASSKGQHQETQYF; CDR3 DNA: TGTGCCAGCAGTAAGGGACAGCACCAAGAGACCCAGTACTTC
clone size: NA; D gene: TRBD1; J gene: TRBJ1-5; V gene: TRBV7-9; CDR3 protein: CASSLEGQASNQPQHF; CDR3 DNA: TGTGCCAGCAGCTTAGAAGGACAGGCTAGCAATCAGCCCCAGCATTTT
clone size: NA; D gene: NA; J gene: TRBJ2-2; V gene: TRBV9; CDR3 protein: CASSVELAGELFF; CDR3 DNA: TGTGCCAGCAGCGTAGAGCTTGCCGGGGAGCTGTTTTTT
clone size: few; D gene: NA; J gene: TRBJ2-7; V gene: TRBV9; CDR3 protein: CASPGSSSYEQYF; CDR3 DNA: TGTGCCAGCCCAGGGTCCTCCTCCTACGAGCAGTACTTC
clone size: many; D gene: NA; J gene: TRBJ2-3; V gene: TRBV11-2; CDR3 protein: CASTLMGRPFGDTQYF; CDR3 DNA: TGTGCCAGCACCCTCATGGGTCGCCCATTTGGAGATACGCAGTATTTT
clone size: many; D gene: NA; J gene: TRBJ2-7; V gene: TRBV12-3/TRBV12-4; CDR3 protein: CASSLTGFYEQYF; CDR3 DNA: TGTGCCAGCAGTCTAACAGGGTTTTACGAGCAGTACTTC
clone size: many; D gene: TRBD1; J gene: TRBJ1-5; V gene: TRBV28; CDR3 protein: CASSLPDRGHQPQHF; CDR3 DNA: TGTGCCAGCAGTTTACCTGACAGGGGGCATCAGCCCCAGCATTTT